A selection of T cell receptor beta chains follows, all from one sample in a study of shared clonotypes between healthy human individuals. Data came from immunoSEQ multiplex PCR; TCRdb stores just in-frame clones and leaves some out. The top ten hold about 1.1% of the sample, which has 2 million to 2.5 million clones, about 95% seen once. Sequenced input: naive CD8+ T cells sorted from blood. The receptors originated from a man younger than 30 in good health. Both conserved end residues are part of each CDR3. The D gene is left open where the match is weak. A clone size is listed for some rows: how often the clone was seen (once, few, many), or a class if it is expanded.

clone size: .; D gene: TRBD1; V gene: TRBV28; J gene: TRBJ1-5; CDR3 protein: CASSFSVGTGGAGQPQHF; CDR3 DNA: TGTGCCAGCAGTTTCTCCGTCGGGACAGGGGGCGCGGGGCAGCCCCAGCATTTT
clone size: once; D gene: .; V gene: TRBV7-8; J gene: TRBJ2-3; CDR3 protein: CASSLSPSTDTQYF; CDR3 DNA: TGTGCCAGCAGCTTATCGCCTAGCACAGATACGCAGTATTTT
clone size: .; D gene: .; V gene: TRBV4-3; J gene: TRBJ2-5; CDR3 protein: CASSQSYQETQYF; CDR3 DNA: TGCGCCAGCAGCCAGAGTTACCAAGAGACCCAGTACTTC
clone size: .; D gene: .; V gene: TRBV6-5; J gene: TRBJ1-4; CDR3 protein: CASSQERADEKLFF; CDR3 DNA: TGTGCCAGCAGCCAAGAAAGGGCGGACGAAAAACTGTTTTTT
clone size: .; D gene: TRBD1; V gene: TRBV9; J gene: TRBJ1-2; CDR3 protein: CASSSQTGGDYGYTF; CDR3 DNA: TGTGCCAGCAGCTCCCAGACAGGGGGAGACTATGGCTACACCTTC
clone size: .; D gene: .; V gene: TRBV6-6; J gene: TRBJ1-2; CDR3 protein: CASSYSVRGEKGYTF; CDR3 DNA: TGTGCCAGCAGTTACTCGGTCAGGGGAGAAAAGGGCTACACCTTC
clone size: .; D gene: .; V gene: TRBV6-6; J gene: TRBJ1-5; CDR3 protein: CASSYVDSNQPQHF; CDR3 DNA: TGTGCCAGCAGTTACGTGGATAGCAATCAGCCCCAGCATTTT
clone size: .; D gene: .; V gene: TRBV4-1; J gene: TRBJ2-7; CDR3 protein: CASSPRQSYEQYF; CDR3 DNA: TGCGCCAGCAGCCCGAGACAGTCCTACGAGCAGTACTTC
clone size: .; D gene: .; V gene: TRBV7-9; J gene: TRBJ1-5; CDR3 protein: CASSLGDQPQHF; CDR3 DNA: TGTGCCAGCAGCTTAGGCGATCAGCCCCAGCATTTT
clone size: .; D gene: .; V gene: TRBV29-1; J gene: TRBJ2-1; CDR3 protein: CSVEDEFRSYNEQFF; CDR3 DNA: TGCAGCGTTGAGGACGAATTTCGCTCCTACAATGAGCAGTTCTTC
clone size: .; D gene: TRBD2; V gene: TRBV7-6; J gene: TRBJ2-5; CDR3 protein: CASSLALADQETQYF; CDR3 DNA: TGTGCCAGCAGCTTAGCCCTAGCGGACCAAGAGACCCAGTACTTC
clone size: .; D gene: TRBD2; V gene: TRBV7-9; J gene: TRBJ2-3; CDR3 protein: CASSLVGLAGRRDTQYF; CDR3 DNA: TGTGCCAGCAGCTTAGTGGGGTTAGCGGGGCGCCGCGATACGCAGTATTTT
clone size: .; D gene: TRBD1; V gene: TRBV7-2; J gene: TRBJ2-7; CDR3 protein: CASSLDALGQGPYEQYF; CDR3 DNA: TGTGCCAGCAGCTTAGATGCATTGGGACAGGGTCCCTACGAGCAGTACTTC
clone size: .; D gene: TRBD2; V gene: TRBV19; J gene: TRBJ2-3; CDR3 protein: CATQRTSGDADTQYF; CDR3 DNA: TGTGCCACCCAACGGACTAGCGGAGATGCAGATACGCAGTATTTT
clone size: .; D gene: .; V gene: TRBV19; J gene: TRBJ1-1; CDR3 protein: CASSIGPGPTEAFF; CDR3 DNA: TGTGCCAGTAGTATTGGGCCAGGGCCAACTGAAGCTTTCTTT
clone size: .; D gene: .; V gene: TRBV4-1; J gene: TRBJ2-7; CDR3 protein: CASRVVGSYEQYF; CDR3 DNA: TGCGCCAGCAGGGTGGTGGGTTCCTACGAGCAGTACTTC
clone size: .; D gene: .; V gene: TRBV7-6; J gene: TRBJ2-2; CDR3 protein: CASSLAPGELFF; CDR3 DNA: TGTGCCAGCAGCTTAGCGCCCGGGGAGCTGTTTTTT
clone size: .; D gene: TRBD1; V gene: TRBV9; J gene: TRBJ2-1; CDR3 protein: CASSPGTGVGEQFF; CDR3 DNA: TGTGCCAGCAGCCCCGGGACAGGGGTGGGTGAGCAGTTCTTC
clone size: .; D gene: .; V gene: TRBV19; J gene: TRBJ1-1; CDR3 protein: CASSISGDLNTEAFF; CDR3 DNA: TGTGCCAGTAGTATCTCAGGGGATTTGAACACTGAAGCTTTCTTT
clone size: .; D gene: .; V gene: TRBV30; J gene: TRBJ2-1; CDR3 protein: CAWNNYNEQFF; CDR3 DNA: TGTGCCTGGAACAACTACAATGAGCAGTTCTTC
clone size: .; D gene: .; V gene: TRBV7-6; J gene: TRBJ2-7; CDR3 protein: CASSPPTSYEQYF; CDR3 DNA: TGTGCCAGCAGCCCCCCTACATCCTACGAGCAGTACTTC
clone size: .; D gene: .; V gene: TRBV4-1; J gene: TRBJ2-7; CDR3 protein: CASSLPGEYEQYF; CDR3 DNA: TGCGCCAGCAGCCTCCCGGGGGAGTACGAGCAGTACTTC
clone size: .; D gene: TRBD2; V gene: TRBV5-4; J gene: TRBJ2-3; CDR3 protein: CASSTGTSGRDPTDTQYF; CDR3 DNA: TGTGCCAGCAGCACCGGGACTAGCGGGAGGGACCCCACAGATACGCAGTATTTT
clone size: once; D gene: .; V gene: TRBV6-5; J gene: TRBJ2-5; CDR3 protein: CASSYVSQETQYF; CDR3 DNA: TGTGCCAGCAGTTACGTGAGCCAAGAGACCCAGTACTTC
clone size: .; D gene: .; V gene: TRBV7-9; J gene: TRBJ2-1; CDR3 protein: CASSLVGVDDNEQFF; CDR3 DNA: TGTGCCAGCAGCTTAGTTGGAGTGGACGACAATGAGCAGTTCTTC
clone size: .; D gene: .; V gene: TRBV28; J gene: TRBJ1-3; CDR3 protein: CASSDGFVGNTIYF; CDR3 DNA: TGTGCCAGCAGCGACGGTTTCGTCGGAAACACCATATATTTT
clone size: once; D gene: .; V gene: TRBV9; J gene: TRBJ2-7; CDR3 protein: CASSVGLAMWEQYF; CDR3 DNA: TGTGCCAGCAGCGTTGGTCTAGCGATGTGGGAGCAGTACTTC
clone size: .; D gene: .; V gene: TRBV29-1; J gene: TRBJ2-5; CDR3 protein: CSVEGRLETQYF; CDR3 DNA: TGCAGCGTTGAAGGCAGGTTGGAGACCCAGTACTTC
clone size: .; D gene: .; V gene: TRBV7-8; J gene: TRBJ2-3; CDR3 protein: CASNHRGLLSTDTQYF; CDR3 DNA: TGTGCCAGCAACCATCGCGGACTGCTTAGCACAGATACGCAGTATTTT
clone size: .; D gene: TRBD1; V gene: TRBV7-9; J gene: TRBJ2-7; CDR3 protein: CASSPVDRGYEQYF; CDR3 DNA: TGTGCCAGCAGCCCCGTGGACAGGGGGTACGAGCAGTACTTC
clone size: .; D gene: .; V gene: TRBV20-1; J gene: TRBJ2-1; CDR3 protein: CSATHEEQFF; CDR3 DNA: TGCAGTGCTACCCACGAGGAGCAGTTCTTC
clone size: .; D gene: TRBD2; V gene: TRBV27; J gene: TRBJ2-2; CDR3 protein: CASKPGLAIGELFF; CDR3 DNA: TGTGCCAGCAAACCGGGACTAGCGATCGGGGAGCTGTTTTTT
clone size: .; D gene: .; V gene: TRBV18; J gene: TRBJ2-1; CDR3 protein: CASSATASSYNEQFF; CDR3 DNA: TGTGCCAGCTCAGCGACAGCGAGCTCCTACAATGAGCAGTTCTTC
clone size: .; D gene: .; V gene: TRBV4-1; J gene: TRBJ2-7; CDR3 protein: CASSQDVGASYEQYF; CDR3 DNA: TGCGCCAGCAGCCAAGATGTGGGGGCCAGCTACGAGCAGTACTTC
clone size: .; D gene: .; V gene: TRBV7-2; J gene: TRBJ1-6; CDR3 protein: CASSLATETYNSPLHF; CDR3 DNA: TGTGCCAGCAGCTTAGCTACGGAGACCTATAATTCACCCCTCCACTTT
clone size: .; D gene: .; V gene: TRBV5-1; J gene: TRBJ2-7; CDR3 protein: CASSHQGYEQYF; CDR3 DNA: TGCGCCAGCAGCCACCAGGGCTACGAGCAGTACTTC
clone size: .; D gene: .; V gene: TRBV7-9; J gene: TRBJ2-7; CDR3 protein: CASSNSRDFSYEQYF; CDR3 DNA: TGTGCCAGCAGTAATTCCCGGGACTTTTCCTACGAGCAGTACTTC
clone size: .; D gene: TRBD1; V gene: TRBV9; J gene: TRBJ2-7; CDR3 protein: CASSVVSGGEQYF; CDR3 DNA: TGTGCCAGCAGCGTAGTGTCAGGGGGCGAGCAGTACTTC
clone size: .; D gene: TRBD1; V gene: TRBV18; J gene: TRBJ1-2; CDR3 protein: CASSPGTEVSYGYTF; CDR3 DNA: TGTGCCAGCTCACCAGGGACAGAAGTCAGCTATGGCTACACCTTC
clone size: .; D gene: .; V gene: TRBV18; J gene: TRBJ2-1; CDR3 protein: CASSAADYGYQFF; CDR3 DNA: TGTGCCAGCTCAGCCGCCGACTATGGTTATCAGTTCTTC
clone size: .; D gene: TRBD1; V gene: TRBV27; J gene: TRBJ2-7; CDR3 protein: CASSPSTGVKNYEQYF; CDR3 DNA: TGTGCCAGCAGTCCTTCTACAGGGGTTAAGAACTACGAGCAGTACTTC